The 23 T cell receptor beta chains presented below share a single source sample, sequenced in a study of graft-versus-host responses after intestinal transplantation. Libraries were prepared by immunoSEQ multiplex PCR; TCRdb keeps only in-frame clonotypes and omits some of them. The repertoire holds about 12,000 clones, with under 95% as singletons. Sample: PBMCs, taken 950 to 1,300 days after intestinal transplantation. These receptors originate from a human patient who received an intestinal transplant, so some T cells may come from the graft donor.

This sequence joins TRBV6-1 and TRBJ1-1; D unresolved. The CDR3 covers 14 residues. V dropped 9 bases and J dropped 1 base, with 15 bases sitting between them. Germline V gene lookup returns CDR1 MNHNS and CDR2 SASEGT. The CDR3 DNA follows: TGTGCCAGTTTCCCTATATTCGGGAACACTGAAGCTTTCTTT. As protein: CASFPIFGNTEAFF.

This clone is a singleton in its sample. The chain is built from TRBV7-9 and TRBJ1-1; D is perhaps TRBD1 (5 bases). V lost 7 bases to trimming and J lost 6 bases, with 15 bases between them. The CDR3 extends over 13 amino acids. CDR1 and CDR2 from the germline V gene are SEHNR and FQNEAQ (reference sequence). The CDR3 nucleotides are TGTGCCAGCACCCCCGGGGGGGGGGCTGAAGCTTTCTTT. Protein sequence: CASTPGGGAEAFF.

The J gene is TRBJ2-5, the V gene TRBV5-8; D is unclear. The CDR3 is 10 amino acids. Germline V lookup: CDR1 SGHTS, CDR2 YDEGEE. Trimming took 4 bases from V and 5 from J, leaving 3 bases between them. This CDR3 reads CASSAETQYF. CDR3 coding DNA: TGTGCCAGCAGCGCGGAGACCCAGTACTTC.

This rearrangement joins TRBV6-5 to TRBJ2-7; no reliable D call. CDR1 is MNHEY and CDR2 is SVGAGI in the germline V gene. Trimming pared 2 bases from V and 2 bases from J, leaving 10 bases between. This CDR3 region has 14 residues. CDR3 in DNA: TGTGCCAGCAGTTACCTGGGGTTTACCTACGAGCAGTACTTC. It is translated as CASSYLGFTYEQYF.

The chain uses TRBV5-1 and TRBJ2-1; D gene uncertain. The CDR3 sequence is 13 residues long. Germline assignment: CDR1 SGHRS and CDR2 YFSETQ. Trimming pared 0 bases from V and 1 base from J, leaving 2 bases between. The CDR3 nucleotides read TGCGCCAGCAGCTTGGGGTCCTACAATGAGCAGTTCTTC. The encoded protein is CASSLGSYNEQFF.

This rearrangement joins TRBV4-1 to TRBJ1-4; a possible D gene is TRBD1 (6 bases). From germline, CDR1 is MGHRA and CDR2 YSYEKL. With 0 bases removed from V and 0 bases from J, the gap between germline ends came to 14 bases. The CDR3 spans 18 residues. The CDR3 protein is CASSQDRGRGTTNEKLFF. The CDR3 bases are TGCGCCAGCAGCCAAGATCGGGGCAGGGGAACAACTAATGAAAAACTGTTTTTT.

This chain links TRBV27 with TRBJ2-6; the D gene is possibly TRBD1 (6 bases). V was pared by 5 bases and J by 4 bases, with 18 bases between. Germline assignment: CDR1 MNHEY and CDR2 SMNVEV (reference sequence). The CDR3 extends over 17 amino acids. The DNA for the CDR3 is TGTGCCAGCAGTCCGCTCGTTGGGGGCTACGGGGCCAACGTCCTGACTTTC. Translated: CASSPLVGGYGANVLTF.

In DNA form, the CDR3 reads TGTGCCAGCAGAACCTATCAGGGGAGGGGGAATGAAAAACTGTTTTTT. This codes for CASRTYQGRGNEKLFF. This chain links TRBV27 with TRBJ1-4, with D tentatively TRBD1 (6 bases). Germline lookup yields CDR1 MNHEY and CDR2 SMNVEV (reference sequence). V lost 6 bases to trimming and J lost 5 bases, with 19 bases between them. The CDR3 runs 16 residues.

V and J are TRBV6-1 and TRBJ2-7; D is possibly TRBD2 (5 bases). Germline-derived CDR1 and CDR2 are MNHNS and SASEGT. The CDR3 length is 11 residues. V was trimmed by 10 bases and J by 5 bases, leaving 12 bases between them. The CDR3 DNA reads as TGTGCCACAAGACACGGGAACGAGCAGTACTTC. Protein product: CATRHGNEQYF.

The chain carries TRBV6-5 and TRBJ1-2; a weak D match, TRBD1 (5 bases). Between the trimmed V and J ends, which lost 0 bases and 8 bases, there was a span of 10 bases. The CDR3 loop spans 13 amino acids. CDR1 MNHEY and CDR2 SVGAGI come from the germline V gene. As DNA, the CDR3 is TGTGCCAGCAGTTACTCGCCAGGGAGAGGCTACACCTTC. Protein product: CASSYSPGRGYTF.

The chain is built from TRBV5-1 and TRBJ1-1; D is perhaps TRBD1 (5 bases). Germline V CDR1 and CDR2: SGHRS, YFSETQ. The CDR3 consists of 14 residues. Trimming stripped 6 bases from V and 4 bases from J, with 16 bases between. The CDR3 region is CASKRQTSSTEAFF. The CDR3 region has the DNA TGCGCCAGCAAAAGACAGACTTCTAGCACTGAAGCTTTCTTT.

The V call is TRBV19, the J call TRBJ2-7, with D tentatively TRBD1 (6 bases). Germline assignment: CDR1 LNHDA and CDR2 SQIVND (reference sequence). V dropped 5 bases and J dropped 0 bases, with 8 bases sitting between them. The CDR3 length is 13 residues. As DNA, the CDR3 is TGTGCCAGTAGTGGGGACACCTCCTACGAGCAGTACTTC. It yields the protein CASSGDTSYEQYF.

The V call is TRBV11-2, the J call TRBJ1-2; no firm D call. The CDR3 spans 13 residues. The germline CDR1 and CDR2 sequences are SGHAT and FQNNGV. V was clipped by 0 bases and J by 6 bases, with 8 bases between them. CDR3 sequence reads: CASSLDAWDGYTF. The CDR3 DNA reads as TGTGCCAGCAGCTTAGACGCGTGGGATGGCTACACCTTC.

This clone was detected only once. The rearrangement joins TRBV19 to TRBJ2-3; D gene uncertain. V lost 5 bases, J lost 2 bases, and 14 bases lay in between. From germline, CDR1 is LNHDA and CDR2 SQIVND (reference sequence). The CDR3 covers 15 residues. CDR3 protein: CASSALVGDTDTQYF. The CDR3 region has the DNA TGTGCCAGTAGTGCTCTAGTAGGCGACACAGATACGCAGTATTTT.

This clone was detected only once. The chain uses TRBV10-3 and TRBJ2-7; D may correspond to TRBD1 or TRBD2 (5 bases each). Trimming pared 10 bases from V and 1 base from J, leaving 23 bases between. This CDR3 has 16 amino acids. Germline loops: CDR1 ENHRY, CDR2 SYGVKD. The CDR3 loop is CATPGPMVSRSYEQYF. Here the CDR3 DNA reads TGTGCCACCCCGGGACCCATGGTCTCCCGGTCCTACGAGCAGTACTTC.

The chain joins TRBV6-5 to TRBJ2-5; D may be TRBD1 or TRBD2 (7 bases each). With the DNA end fitting TRBJ2-7 better, the J assignment may be wrong. This CDR3 contains 16 residues. Germline values: CDR1 MNHEY, CDR2 SVGAGI. The CDR3 coding sequence is TGTGCCAGCAGTTACGGGGAGGGGACAGCTAACTACGAGCAGTACTTC. Amino acids: CASSYGEGTANYEQYF.

The chain recombines TRBV6-4 with TRBJ1-2; 12 bases map to TRBD1. The CDR3 consists of 17 residues. V shed 4 bases and J 8 bases; nucleotides not matched to a gene: 14. Germline assignment: CDR1 MRHNA and CDR2 SNTAGT. CDR3 sequence reads: CASSAQPGTGGAGGYTF. In DNA, the CDR3 is TGTGCCAGCAGTGCCCAACCCGGGACAGGGGGCGCGGGGGGCTACACCTTC.

This rearrangement joins TRBV11-3 to TRBJ1-2; weak D call: TRBD1 (5 bases). The CDR3 sequence is 16 residues long. Trimming removed 4 bases at V and 4 bases at J, with 19 bases between. Germline assignment: CDR1 SGHNT and CDR2 YENEEA. Written as DNA, the CDR3 is TGTGCCAGCAGCTCTAACCGGGACCAACTATGCTATGGCTACACCTTC. Protein product: CASSSNRDQLCYGYTF.

The rearrangement joins TRBV6-6 to TRBJ2-7, with D perhaps TRBD1 or TRBD2 (5 bases each). CDR1 and CDR2 from the germline V gene are MNHNY and SVGAGI (reference sequence). V lost 7 bases to trimming and J lost 6 bases, with 19 bases between them. The CDR3 covers 14 residues. The CDR3 region has the DNA TGTGCCAGCACCCGGGGACGGGTCGGTCTCGAGCAGTACTTC. It specifies CASTRGRVGLEQYF.

The chain recombines TRBV5-1 with TRBJ1-5, with TRBD1 matching 7 bases. After removal of 0 bases from V and 7 bases from J, the junction contained 7 bases not matched to a gene. This CDR3 has 15 amino acids. Germline CDR1 reads SGHRS; CDR2 reads YFSETQ. The CDR3 DNA is TGCGCCAGCAGCTTGGGAGCAGGGGGTGGGCAGCCCCAGCATTTT. It codes for CASSLGAGGGQPQHF.

This clone was seen just once. The V call is TRBV25-1, the J call TRBJ2-7; D is uncertain. The V gene lost 4 bases and the J gene lost 5 bases, with 15 bases spanning the gap. This CDR3 comprises 14 residues. CDR1 MGHDK and CDR2 SYGVNS come from the germline V gene. The CDR3 DNA sequence: TGTGCCAGCAGTGGGATAGAGTGGTATCACGAGCAGTACTTC. It yields the protein CASSGIEWYHEQYF.

This chain connects TRBV5-5 to TRBJ1-4; D unresolved. Trimming took 3 bases from V and 3 from J, leaving 3 bases between them. This CDR3 contains 12 residues. Germline loops: CDR1 SGHKS, CDR2 YYEKEE (reference sequence). Here the CDR3 DNA reads TGTGCCAGCAGCTCGCCTAATGAAAAACTGTTTTTT. It specifies CASSSPNEKLFF.

This clone showed up just a few times. V usage is TRBV7-3 and J usage is TRBJ1-1; D ambiguous. Trimming took 5 bases from V and 3 from J, leaving 10 bases between them. The germline V gene encodes CDR1 SGHTA and CDR2 FQGTGA. The CDR3 is 13 amino acids. CDR3 DNA sequence: TGTGCCAGCAGCGTGACTGTACACACTGAAGCTTTCTTT. This translates into CASSVTVHTEAFF.